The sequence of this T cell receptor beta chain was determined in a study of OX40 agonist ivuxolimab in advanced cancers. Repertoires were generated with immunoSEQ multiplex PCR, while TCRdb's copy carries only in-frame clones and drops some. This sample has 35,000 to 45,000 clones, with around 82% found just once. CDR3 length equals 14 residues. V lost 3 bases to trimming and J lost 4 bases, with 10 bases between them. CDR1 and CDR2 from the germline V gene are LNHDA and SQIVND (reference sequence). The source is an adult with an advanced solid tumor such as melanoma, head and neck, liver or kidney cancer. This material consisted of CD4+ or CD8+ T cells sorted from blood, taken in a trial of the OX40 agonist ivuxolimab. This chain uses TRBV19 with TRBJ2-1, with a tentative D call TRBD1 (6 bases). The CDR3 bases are TGTGCCAGTAGTATCAGGGGTCGGTACAATGAGCAGTTCTTC. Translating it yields CASSIRGRYNEQFF. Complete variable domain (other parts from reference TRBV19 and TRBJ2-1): DGGITQSPKYLFRKEGQNVTLSCEQNLNHDAMYWYRQDPGQGLRLIYYSQIVNDFQKGDIAEGYSVSREKKESFPLTVTSAQKNPTAFYLCASSIRGRYNEQFFGPGTRLTVL.